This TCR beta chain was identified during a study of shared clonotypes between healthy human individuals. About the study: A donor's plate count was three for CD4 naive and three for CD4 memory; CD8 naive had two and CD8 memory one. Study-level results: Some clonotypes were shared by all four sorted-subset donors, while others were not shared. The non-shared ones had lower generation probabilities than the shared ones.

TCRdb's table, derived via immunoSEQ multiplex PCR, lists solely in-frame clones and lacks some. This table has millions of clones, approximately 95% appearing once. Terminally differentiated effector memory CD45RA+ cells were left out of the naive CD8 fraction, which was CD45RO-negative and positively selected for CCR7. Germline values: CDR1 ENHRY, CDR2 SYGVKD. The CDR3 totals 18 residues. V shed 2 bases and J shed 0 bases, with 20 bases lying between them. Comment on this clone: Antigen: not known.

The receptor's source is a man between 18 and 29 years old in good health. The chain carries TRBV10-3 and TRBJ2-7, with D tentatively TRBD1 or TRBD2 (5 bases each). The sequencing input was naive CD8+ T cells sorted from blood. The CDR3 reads CAISEDDTGTESSYEQYF. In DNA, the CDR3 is TGTGCCATCAGTGAGGACGATACCGGGACGGAGAGCTCCTACGAGCAGTACTTC.